The entry below describes one T cell receptor beta chain. Its antigen is undetermined. Only in-frame clones appear in the TCRdb table, and some are missing; sequencing was by immunoSEQ multiplex PCR. The repertoire holds approximately 18,000 clones, with approximately 94% as singletons. The sample comes from a study of B cell selection in AIRE deficiency. Study conclusions and caveats: Around 33% of healthy-donor shared Treg TCRbeta sequences appeared in patient Tconv cells. Shorter CDR3s marked shared Treg sequences, biased toward few non-templated insertions. Tconv and Treg cells from AIRE-deficient patients resembled healthy donors in TCRBV usage, CDR3 length and diversity. Healthy donors alone shared about 32% of around 3,700 Treg sequences; patients alone approximately 9%.

The germline V gene has CDR1 MDHEN and CDR2 SYDVKM. This CDR3 is 15 amino acids long. V was pared by 6 bases and J by 5 bases, with 16 bases between. Regulatory T cells were sorted as CD4+CD25hiCD127low/negative cells. This clonotype was obtained from a human donor in good health. The V and J genes are TRBV28 and TRBJ1-4, with no clear D. Sequenced input: CD4+CD25+ Tregs sorted from PBMCs. CDR3 nucleotide sequence: TGTGCCAGCAGATATTATGCCCAAGCAAATGAAAAACTGTTTTTT. Protein product: CASRYYAQANEKLFF. Full variable domain (rest looked up from reference TRBV28 and TRBJ1-4): DVKVTQSSRYLVKRTGEKVFLECVQDMDHENMFWYRQDPGLGLRLIYFSYDVKMKEKGDIPEGYSVSREKKERFSLILESASTNQTSMYLCASRYYAQANEKLFFGSGTQLSVL.